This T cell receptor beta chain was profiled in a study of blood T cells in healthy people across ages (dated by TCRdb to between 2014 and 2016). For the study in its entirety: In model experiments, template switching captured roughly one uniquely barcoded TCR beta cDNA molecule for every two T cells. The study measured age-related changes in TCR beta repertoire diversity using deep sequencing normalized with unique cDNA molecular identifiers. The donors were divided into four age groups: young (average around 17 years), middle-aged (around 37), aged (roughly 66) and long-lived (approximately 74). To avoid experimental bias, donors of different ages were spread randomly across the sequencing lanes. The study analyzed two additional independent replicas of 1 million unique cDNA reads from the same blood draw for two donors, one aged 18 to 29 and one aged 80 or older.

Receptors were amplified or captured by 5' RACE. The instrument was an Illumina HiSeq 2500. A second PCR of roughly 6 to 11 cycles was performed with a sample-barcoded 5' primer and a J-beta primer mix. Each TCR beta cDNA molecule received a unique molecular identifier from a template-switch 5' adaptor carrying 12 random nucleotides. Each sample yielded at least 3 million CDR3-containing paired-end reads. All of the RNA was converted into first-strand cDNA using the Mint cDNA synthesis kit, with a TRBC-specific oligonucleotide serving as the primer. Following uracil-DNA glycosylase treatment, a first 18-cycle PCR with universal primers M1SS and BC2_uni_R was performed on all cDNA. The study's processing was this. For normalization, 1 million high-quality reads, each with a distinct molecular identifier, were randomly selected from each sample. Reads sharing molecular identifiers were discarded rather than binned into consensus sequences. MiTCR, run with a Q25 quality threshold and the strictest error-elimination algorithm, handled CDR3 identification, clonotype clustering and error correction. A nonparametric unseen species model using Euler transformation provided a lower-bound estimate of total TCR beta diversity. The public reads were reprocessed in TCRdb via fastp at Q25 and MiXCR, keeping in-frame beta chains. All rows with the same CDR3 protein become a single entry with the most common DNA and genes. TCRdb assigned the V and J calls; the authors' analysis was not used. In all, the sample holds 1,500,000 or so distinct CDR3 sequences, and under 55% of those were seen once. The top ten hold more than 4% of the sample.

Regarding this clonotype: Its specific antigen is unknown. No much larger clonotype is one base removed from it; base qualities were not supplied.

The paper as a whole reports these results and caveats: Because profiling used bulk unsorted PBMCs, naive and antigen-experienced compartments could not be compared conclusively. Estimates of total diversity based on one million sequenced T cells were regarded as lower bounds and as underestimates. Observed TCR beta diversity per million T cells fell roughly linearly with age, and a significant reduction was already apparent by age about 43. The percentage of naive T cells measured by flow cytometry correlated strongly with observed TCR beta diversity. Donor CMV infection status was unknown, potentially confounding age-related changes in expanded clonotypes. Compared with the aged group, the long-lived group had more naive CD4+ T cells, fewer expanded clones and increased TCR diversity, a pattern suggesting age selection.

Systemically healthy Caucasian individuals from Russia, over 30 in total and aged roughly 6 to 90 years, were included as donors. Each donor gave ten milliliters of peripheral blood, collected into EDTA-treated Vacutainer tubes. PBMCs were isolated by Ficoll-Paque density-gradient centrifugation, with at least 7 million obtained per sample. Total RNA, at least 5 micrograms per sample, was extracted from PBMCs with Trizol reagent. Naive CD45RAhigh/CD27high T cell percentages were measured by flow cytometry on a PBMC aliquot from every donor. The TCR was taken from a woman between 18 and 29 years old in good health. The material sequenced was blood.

Here is the DNA: TGTGCCACCGGGACAGGGGGGGCTTACGAGCAGTACTTC. It codes for CATGTGGAYEQYF. The chain uses TRBV12-3 or TRBV12-4 and TRBJ2-7, with 11 junctional bases fitting TRBD1. Germline trimming: 10 bases from V, 4 bases from J; junction bases outside gene matches: 6. The CDR3 contains 13 residues, cysteine and phenylalanine counted. Of all the DNA, just the CDR3 is kept, 39 bases in frame from base 1.